The source of this T cell receptor beta chain is a study of blood T cells in healthy people across ages. The authors ran a second PCR of roughly 6 to 12 cycles using a sample-barcoded 5' primer and a J-beta primer mix. Each of the cDNA molecules was tagged by a template-switch adaptor with 12 random nucleotides. TCRdb redid the calling of the 5' RACE reads with MiXCR, one entry per CDR3 protein. Of about 1.8 million distinct CDR3 sequences listed, around half are singletons. The germline CDR1 and CDR2 sequences are SGHTA and FQGNSA. Trimming took off 7 bases at V and 4 bases at J, with 17 bases between the two ends. The CDR3 spans 15 residues.

Material for sequencing was blood. This receptor was taken from a woman aged 35 to 49 in good health. The V and J genes are TRBV7-2 and TRBJ2-1, with a possible D match to TRBD2 (7 bases). The CDR3 is CASTQRGGGYNEQFF. CDR3 nucleotide sequence: TGTGCCAGCACCCAGAGGGGGGGAGGGTACAATGAGCAGTTCTTC.